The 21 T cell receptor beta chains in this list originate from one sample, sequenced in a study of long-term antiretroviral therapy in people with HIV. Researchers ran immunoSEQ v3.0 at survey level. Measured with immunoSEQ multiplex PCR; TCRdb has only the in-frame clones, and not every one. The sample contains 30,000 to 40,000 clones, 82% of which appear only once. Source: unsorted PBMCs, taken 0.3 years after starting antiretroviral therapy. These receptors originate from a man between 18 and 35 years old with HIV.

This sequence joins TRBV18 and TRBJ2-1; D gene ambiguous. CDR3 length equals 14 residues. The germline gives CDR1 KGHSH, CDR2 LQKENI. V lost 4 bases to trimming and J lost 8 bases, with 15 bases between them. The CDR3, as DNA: TGTGCCAGCTCACTACCGGGCCCCTGGGATGAGCAGTTCTTC. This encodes CASSLPGPWDEQFF.

The CDR3, as DNA: TGTGCCAGCAGTTTTCGTGGGGTGGCGAATGGCTACACCTTC. This codes for CASSFRGVANGYTF. The V call is TRBV27, the J call TRBJ1-2; D gene unclear. The CDR3 has 14 amino acids. CDR1 is MNHEY and CDR2 is SMNVEV in the germline V gene (reference sequence). Trimming shortened V by 3 bases and J by 6 bases, and 14 bases separated the two germline ends.

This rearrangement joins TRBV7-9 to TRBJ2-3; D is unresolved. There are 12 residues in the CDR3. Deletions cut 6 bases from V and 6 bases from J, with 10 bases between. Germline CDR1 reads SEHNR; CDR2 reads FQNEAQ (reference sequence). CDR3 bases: TGTGCCAGCAGTTTTGGACCTGATACGCAGTATTTT. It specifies CASSFGPDTQYF.

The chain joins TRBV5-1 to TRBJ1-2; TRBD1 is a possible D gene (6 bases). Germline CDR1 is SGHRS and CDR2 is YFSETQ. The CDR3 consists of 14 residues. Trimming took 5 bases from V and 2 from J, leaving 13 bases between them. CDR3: CASSVGGTNYGYTF. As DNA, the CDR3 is TGCGCCAGCAGTGTTGGGGGCACAAACTATGGCTACACCTTC.

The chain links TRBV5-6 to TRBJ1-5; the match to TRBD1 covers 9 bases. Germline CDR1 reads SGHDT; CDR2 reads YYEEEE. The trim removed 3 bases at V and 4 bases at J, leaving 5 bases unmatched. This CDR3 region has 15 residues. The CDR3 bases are TGTGCCAGCAGCTGGGGGACAGGGTTTAATCAGCCCCAGCATTTT. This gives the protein CASSWGTGFNQPQHF.

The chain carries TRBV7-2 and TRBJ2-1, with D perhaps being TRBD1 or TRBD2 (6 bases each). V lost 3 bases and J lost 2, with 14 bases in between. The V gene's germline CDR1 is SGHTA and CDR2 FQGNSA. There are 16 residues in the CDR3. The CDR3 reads CASSFQRGLTYNEQFF. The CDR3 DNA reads TGTGCCAGCAGCTTCCAACGGGGGCTTACCTACAATGAGCAGTTCTTC.

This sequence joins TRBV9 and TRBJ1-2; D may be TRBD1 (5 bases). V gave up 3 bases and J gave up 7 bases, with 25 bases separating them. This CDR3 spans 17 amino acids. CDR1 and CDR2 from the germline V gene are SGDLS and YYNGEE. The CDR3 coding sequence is TGTGCCAGCAGCGACCCGGTGGGGCGGGGGTCATTGGCTGGCTACACCTTC. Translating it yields CASSDPVGRGSLAGYTF.

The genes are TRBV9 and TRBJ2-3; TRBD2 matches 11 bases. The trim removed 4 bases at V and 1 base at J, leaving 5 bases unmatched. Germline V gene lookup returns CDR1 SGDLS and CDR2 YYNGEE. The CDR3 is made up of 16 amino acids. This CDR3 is CASSLTSGSGTDTQYF. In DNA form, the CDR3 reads TGTGCCAGCAGCCTCACTAGCGGGAGTGGCACAGATACGCAGTATTTT. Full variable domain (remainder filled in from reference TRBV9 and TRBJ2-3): DSGVTQTPKHLITATGQRVTLRCSPRSGDLSVYWYQQSLDQGLQFLIQYYNGEERAKGNILERFSAQQFPDLHSELNLSSLELGDSALYFCASSLTSGSGTDTQYFGPGTRLTVL.

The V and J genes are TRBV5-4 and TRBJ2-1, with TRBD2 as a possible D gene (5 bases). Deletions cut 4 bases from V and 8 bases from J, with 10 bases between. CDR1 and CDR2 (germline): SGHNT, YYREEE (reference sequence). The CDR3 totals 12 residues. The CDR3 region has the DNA TGTGCCAGCAGCCCGGACTTGGATGAGCAGTTCTTC. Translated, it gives CASSPDLDEQFF.

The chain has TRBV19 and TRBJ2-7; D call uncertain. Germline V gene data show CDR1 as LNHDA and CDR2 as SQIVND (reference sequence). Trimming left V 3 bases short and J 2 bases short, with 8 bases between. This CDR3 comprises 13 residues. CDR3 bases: TGTGCCAGTAGTATCGGACCGGCCTACGAGCAGTACTTC. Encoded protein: CASSIGPAYEQYF.

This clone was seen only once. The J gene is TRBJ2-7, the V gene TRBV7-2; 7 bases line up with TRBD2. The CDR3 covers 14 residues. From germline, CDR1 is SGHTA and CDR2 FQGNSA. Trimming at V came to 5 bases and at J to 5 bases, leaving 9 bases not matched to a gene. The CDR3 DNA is TGTGCCAGCAGCCCCCCGGGGAGGGGCCACGAGCAGTACTTC. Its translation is CASSPPGRGHEQYF. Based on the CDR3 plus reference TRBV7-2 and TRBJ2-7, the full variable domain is GAGVSQSPSNKVTEKGKDVELRCDPISGHTALYWYRQSLGQGLEFLIYFQGNSAPDKSGLPSDRFSAERTGGSVSTLTIQRTQQEDSAVYLCASSPPGRGHEQYFGPGTRLTVT.

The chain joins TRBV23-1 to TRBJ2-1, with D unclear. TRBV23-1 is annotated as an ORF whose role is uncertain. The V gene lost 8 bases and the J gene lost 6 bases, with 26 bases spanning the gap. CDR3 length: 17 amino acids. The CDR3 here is CASGSLDAAWLSNEQFF. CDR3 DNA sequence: TGCGCCAGCGGATCTCTAGACGCGGCGTGGTTGAGCAATGAGCAGTTCTTC.

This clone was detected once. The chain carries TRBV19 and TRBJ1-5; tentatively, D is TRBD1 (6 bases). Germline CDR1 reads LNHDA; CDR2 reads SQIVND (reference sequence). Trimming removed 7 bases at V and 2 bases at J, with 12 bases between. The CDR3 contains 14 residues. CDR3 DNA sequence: TGTGCCAGTAAAACTGGGGGCGGCAATCAGCCCCAGCATTTT. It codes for CASKTGGGNQPQHF.

CDR3 nucleotides: TGTGCCAGTAGTCCAGGGACTAGTCCCTACAATGAGCAGTTCTTC. This gives the protein CASSPGTSPYNEQFF. The chain is built from TRBV19 and TRBJ2-1, with 8 positions matching TRBD2. The CDR3 covers 15 residues. Germline V lookup: CDR1 LNHDA, CDR2 SQIVND (reference sequence). V gave up 5 bases and J gave up 2 bases; unmatched junction bases: 5.

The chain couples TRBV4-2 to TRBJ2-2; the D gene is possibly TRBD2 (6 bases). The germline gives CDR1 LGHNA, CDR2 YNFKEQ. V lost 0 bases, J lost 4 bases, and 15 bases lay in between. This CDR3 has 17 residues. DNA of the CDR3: TGTGCCAGCAGCCAAGAAGTTCTGGGCGGGGTCACCGGGGAGCTGTTTTTT. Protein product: CASSQEVLGGVTGELFF.

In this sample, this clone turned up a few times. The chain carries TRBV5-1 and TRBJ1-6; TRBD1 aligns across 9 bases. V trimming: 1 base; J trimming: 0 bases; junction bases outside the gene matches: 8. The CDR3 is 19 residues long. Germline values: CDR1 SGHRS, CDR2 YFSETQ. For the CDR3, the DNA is TGCGCCAGCAGCTTGAAGGGGACGACAGGGGGCTCCTATAATTCACCCCTCCACTTT. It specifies CASSLKGTTGGSYNSPLHF.

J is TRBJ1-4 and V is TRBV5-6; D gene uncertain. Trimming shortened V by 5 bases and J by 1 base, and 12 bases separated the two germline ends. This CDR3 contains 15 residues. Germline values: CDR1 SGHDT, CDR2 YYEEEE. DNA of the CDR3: TGTGCCAGCAGTCCGACGAAGGGAACTAATGAAAAACTGTTTTTT. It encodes CASSPTKGTNEKLFF.

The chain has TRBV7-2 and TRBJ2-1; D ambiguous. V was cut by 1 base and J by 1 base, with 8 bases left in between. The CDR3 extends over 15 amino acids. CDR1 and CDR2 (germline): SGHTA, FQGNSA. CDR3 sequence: CASSLGWSSYNEQFF. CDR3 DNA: TGTGCCAGCAGCTTAGGTTGGAGTTCCTACAATGAGCAGTTCTTC.

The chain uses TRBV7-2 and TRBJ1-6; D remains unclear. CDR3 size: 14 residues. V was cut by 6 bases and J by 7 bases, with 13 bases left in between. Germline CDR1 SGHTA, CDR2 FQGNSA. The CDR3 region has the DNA TGTGCCAGCAGAATAGGACTGTACAATTCACCCCTCCACTTT. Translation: CASRIGLYNSPLHF.

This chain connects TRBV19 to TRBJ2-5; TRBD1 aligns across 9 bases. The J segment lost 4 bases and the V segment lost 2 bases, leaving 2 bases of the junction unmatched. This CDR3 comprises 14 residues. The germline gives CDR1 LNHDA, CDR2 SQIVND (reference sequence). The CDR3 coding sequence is TGTGCCAGTAGTATAACAGGGGGCGGAGAGACCCAGTACTTC. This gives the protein CASSITGGGETQYF.

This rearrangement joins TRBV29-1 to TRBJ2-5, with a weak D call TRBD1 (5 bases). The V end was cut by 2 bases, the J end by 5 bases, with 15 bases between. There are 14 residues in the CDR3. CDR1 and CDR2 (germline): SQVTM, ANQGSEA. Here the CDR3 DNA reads TGCAGCGTTGAACCCATAGGGGCGAGGGAGACCCAGTACTTC. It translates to CSVEPIGARETQYF.